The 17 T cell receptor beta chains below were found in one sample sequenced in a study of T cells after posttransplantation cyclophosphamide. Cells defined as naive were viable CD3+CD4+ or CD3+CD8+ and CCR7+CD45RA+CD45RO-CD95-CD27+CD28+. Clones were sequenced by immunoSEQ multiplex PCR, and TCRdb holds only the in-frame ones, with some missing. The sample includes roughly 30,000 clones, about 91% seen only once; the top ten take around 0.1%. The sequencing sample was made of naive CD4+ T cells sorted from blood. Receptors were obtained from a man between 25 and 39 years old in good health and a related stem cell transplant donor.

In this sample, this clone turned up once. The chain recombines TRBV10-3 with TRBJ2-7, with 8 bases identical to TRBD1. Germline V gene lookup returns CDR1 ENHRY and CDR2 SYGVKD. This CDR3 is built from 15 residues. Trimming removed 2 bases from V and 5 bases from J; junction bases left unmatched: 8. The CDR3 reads CAISEIGGQGNEQYF. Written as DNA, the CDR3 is TGTGCCATCAGTGAGATAGGCGGACAGGGTAACGAGCAGTACTTC.

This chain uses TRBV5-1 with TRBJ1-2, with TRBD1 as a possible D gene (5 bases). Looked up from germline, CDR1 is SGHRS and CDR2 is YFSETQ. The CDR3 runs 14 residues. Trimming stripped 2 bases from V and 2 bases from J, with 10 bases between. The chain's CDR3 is CASSFPGSNYGYTF. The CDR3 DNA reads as TGCGCCAGCAGCTTTCCAGGGTCAAACTATGGCTACACCTTC.

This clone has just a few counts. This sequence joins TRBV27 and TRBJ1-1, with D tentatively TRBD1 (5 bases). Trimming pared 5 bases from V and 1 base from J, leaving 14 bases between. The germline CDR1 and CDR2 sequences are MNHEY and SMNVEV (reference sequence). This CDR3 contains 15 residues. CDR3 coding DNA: TGTGCCAGCAGTACCTCCAGGGTGGGGAACACTGAAGCTTTCTTT. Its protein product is CASSTSRVGNTEAFF.

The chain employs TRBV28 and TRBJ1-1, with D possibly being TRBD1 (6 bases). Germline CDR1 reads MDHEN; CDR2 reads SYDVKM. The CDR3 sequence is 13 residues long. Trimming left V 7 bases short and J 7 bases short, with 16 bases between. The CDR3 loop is CASTRYRAFEAFF. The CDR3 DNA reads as TGTGCCAGCACCCGCTACAGGGCCTTTGAAGCTTTCTTT.

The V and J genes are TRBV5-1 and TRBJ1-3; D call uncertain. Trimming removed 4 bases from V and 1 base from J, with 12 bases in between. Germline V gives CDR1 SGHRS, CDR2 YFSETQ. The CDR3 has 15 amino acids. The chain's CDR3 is CASSPSWRSGNTIYF. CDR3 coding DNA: TGCGCCAGCAGCCCGTCCTGGAGGTCTGGAAACACCATATATTTT.

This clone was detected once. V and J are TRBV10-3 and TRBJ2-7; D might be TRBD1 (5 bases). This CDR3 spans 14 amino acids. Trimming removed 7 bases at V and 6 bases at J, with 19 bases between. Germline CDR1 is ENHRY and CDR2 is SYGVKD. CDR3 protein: CAITGLDRGSEQYF. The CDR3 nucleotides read TGTGCCATCACCGGTTTAGACAGAGGTAGCGAGCAGTACTTC.

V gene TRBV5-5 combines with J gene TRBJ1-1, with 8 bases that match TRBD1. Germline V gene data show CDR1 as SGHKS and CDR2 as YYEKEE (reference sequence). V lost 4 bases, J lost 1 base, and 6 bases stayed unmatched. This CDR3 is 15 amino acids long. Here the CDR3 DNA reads TGTGCCAGCAGCAACGCCGGGACAGGGAACACTGAAGCTTTCTTT. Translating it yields CASSNAGTGNTEAFF.

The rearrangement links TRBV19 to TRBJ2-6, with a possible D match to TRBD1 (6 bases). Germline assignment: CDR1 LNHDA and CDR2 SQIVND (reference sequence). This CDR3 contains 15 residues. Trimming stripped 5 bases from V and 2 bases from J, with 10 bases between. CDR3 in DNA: TGTGCCAGTAGTTCCCAGGGGCCTGGGGCCAACGTCCTGACTTTC. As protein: CASSSQGPGANVLTF.

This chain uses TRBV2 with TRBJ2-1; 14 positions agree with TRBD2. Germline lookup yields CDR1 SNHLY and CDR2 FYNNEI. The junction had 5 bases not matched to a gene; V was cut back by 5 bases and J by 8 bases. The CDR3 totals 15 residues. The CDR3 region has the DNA TGTGCCAGCAGTTCCGGACTAGCGGGGGGCTATGAGCAGTTCTTC. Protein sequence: CASSSGLAGGYEQFF. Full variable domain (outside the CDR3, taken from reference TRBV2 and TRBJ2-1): EPEVTQTPSHQVTQMGQEVILRCVPISNHLYFYWYRQILGQKVEFLVSFYNNEISEKSEIFDDQFSVERPDGSNFTLKIRSTKLEDSAMYFCASSSGLAGGYEQFFGPGTRLTVL.

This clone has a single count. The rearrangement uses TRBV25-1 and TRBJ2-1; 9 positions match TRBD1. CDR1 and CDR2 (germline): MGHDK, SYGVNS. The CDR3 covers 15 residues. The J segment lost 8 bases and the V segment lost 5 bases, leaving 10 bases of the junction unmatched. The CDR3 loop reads CASSLHLGQGDEQFF. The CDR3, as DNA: TGTGCCAGCAGTCTACACCTGGGACAGGGCGATGAGCAGTTCTTC.

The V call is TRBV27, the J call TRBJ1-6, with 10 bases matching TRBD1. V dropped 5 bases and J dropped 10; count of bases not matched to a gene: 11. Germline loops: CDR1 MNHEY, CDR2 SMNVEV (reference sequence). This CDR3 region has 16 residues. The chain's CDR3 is CASSTLAGTGDSPLHF. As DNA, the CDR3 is TGTGCCAGCAGTACACTTGCCGGGACAGGGGACTCACCCCTCCACTTT.

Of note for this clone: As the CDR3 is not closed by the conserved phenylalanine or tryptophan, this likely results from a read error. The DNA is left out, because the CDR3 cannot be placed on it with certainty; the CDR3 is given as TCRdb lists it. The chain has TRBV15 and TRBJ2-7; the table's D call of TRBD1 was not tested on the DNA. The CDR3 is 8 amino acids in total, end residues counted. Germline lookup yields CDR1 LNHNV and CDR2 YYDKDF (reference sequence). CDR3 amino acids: CATSRARI.

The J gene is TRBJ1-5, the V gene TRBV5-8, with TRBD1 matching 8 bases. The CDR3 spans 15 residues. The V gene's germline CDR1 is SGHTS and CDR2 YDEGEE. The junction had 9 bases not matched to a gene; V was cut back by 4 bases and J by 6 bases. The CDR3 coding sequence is TGTGCCAGCAGCCTGGGGCAGGGGGCAGGTCAGCCCCAGCATTTT. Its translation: CASSLGQGAGQPQHF.

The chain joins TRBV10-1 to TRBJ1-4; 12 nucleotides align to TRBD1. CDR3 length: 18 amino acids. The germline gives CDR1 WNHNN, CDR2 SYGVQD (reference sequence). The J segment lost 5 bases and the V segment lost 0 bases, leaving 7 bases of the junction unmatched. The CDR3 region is CASSESWGQGAKNEKLFF. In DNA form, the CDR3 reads TGCGCCAGCAGTGAGTCATGGGGACAGGGGGCTAAGAATGAAAAACTGTTTTTT.

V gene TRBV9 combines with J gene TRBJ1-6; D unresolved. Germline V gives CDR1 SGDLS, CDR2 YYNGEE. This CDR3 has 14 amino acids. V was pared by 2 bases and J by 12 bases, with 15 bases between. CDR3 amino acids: CASSVDVDYLPLHF. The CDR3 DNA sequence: TGTGCCAGCAGCGTGGACGTAGACTACTTACCCCTCCACTTT.

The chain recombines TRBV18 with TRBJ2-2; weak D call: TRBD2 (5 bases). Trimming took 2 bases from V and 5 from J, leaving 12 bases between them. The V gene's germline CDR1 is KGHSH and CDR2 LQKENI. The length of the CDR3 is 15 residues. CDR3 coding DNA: TGTGCCAGCTCACCAAAAGAGCCGGGAACCGGGGAGCTGTTTTTT. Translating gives CASSPKEPGTGELFF.

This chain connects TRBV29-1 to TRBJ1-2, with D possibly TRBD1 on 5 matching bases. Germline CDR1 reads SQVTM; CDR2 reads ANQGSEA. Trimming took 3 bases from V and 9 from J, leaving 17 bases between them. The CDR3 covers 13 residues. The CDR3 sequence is CSVEHQGTRSYTF. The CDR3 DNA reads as TGCAGCGTTGAGCATCAGGGTACCAGGAGCTACACCTTC.